These 11 T cell receptor beta chains were all obtained from the same sample, sequenced in a study of T-cell memory formation after mild COVID-19. Each CDR3 protein gets one entry after TCRdb re-called the 5' RACE reads with MiXCR. There are about 180,000 distinct CDR3 sequences in the sample; roughly 18% occur only once, and 3% to 4% lies in the top ten. Sequenced: PBMCs or a T cell subset sorted from them (not recorded which). Receptors originate from a man aged 18 to 30 who had mild COVID-19 (a few samples of this study predate the infection). Cell type and time point are not known.

A few counts support this clonotype. The V gene is TRBV21-1, the J gene TRBJ1-6. TRBV21-1 is described as a pseudogene. The CDR3 covers 13 residues. This CDR3 reads CASSPPWRSPLHF. The CDR3 DNA reads TGTGCCAGCAGCCCTCCGTGGCGTTCACCCCTCCACTTT.

The chain is built from TRBV7-2 and TRBJ2-2; D could derive from TRBD1 or TRBD2 (5 bases each). V was clipped by 6 bases and J by 0 bases, with 14 bases between them. The CDR3 has 16 residues. CDR1 is SGHTA and CDR2 is FQGNSA in the germline V gene. The DNA of the CDR3 is TGTGCCAGCAGAAAACCGGGACCCACGAACACCGGGGAGCTGTTTTTT. Translation gives CASRKPGPTNTGELFF.

This clonotype is a singleton in its sample. V and J are TRBV20-1 and TRBJ1-5; D is unclear. The CDR3 is 15 amino acids. Germline values: CDR1 DFQATT, CDR2 SNEGSKA (reference sequence). V lost 6 bases, J lost 2 bases, and 17 bases lay in between. CDR3 DNA sequence: TGCAGTGCCGTAAACGACGGAGCCGGCAATCAGCCCCAGCATTTT. Protein sequence: CSAVNDGAGNQPQHF.

The rearrangement joins TRBV5-5 to TRBJ2-2, with TRBD1 matching 8 bases. This CDR3 is built from 14 residues. Looked up from germline, CDR1 is SGHKS and CDR2 is YYEKEE (reference sequence). V shed 6 bases and J 5 bases; nucleotides not matched to a gene: 6. The CDR3 loop reads CASIPGQGTGELFF. The CDR3 DNA reads TGTGCCAGCATCCCCGGACAGGGTACCGGGGAGCTGTTTTTT.

The genes are TRBV6-5 and TRBJ1-6; the D gene is possibly TRBD1 (6 bases). The CDR3 spans 14 residues. Germline CDR1 reads MNHEY; CDR2 reads SVGAGI. V lost 6 bases and J lost 6, with 12 bases in between. The chain's CDR3 is CASRGGARNSPLHF. In DNA form, the CDR3 reads TGTGCCAGCAGGGGGGGGGCTCGTAATTCACCCCTCCACTTT.

The chain has TRBV12-3 or TRBV12-4 and TRBJ2-1; the D gene is possibly TRBD1 (5 bases). The CDR3 sequence is 12 residues long. Trimming stripped 8 bases from V and 8 bases from J, with 13 bases between. The CDR3 DNA is TGTGCCAGCGCCCCAGGGCGCGATGAGCAGTTCTTC. As protein: CASAPGRDEQFF.

This clonotype was counted only a few times. The chain couples TRBV12-3 or TRBV12-4 to TRBJ2-3; D is perhaps TRBD1 or TRBD2 (6 bases each). CDR3 length: 13 residues. The V and J ends lost 10 bases and 3 bases respectively, with 14 bases between them. CDR3 in DNA: TGTGCCACTAGGGGGGCGGGGACAGATACGCAGTATTTT. Its protein is CATRGAGTDTQYF.

The sample holds many counts of this clonotype. The rearrangement joins TRBV29-1 to TRBJ1-3, with D tentatively TRBD1 (6 bases). Germline V gene data show CDR1 as SQVTM and CDR2 as ANQGSEA. This CDR3 has 12 residues. V lost 7 bases and J 1 base, leaving 8 bases between the germline ends. CDR3 amino acids: CSGGTSGNTIYF. The CDR3 DNA follows: TGCAGCGGCGGGACATCTGGAAACACCATATATTTT.

The chain combines TRBV6-5 with TRBJ1-6; the D is unclear. Germline V lookup: CDR1 MNHEY, CDR2 SVGAGI. Trimming removed 7 bases at V and 10 bases at J, with 17 bases between. There are 14 residues in the CDR3. Written as DNA, the CDR3 is TGTGCCAGCACCCCGGGCGGTCAAGAGTCACCCCTCCACTTT. Protein product: CASTPGGQESPLHF.

This clonotype was detected only a few times. V and J are TRBV6-5 and TRBJ2-7, with D perhaps TRBD2 (6 bases). From germline, CDR1 is MNHEY and CDR2 SVGAGI. CDR3 length: 15 residues. The V end was cut by 6 bases, the J end by 5 bases, with 20 bases between. The CDR3 DNA reads as TGTGCCAGCAGGGTCGATTTGCGGGGAGGCCACGAGCAGTACTTC. As protein: CASRVDLRGGHEQYF.

The chain joins TRBV6-1 to TRBJ1-6; maybe TRBD1 (6 bases). Germline-derived CDR1 and CDR2 are MNHNS and SASEGT. V gave up 2 bases and J gave up 7 bases, with 6 bases separating them. CDR3 size: 13 residues. The DNA of the CDR3 is TGTGCCAGCAGTGAACAGGGGAATTCACCCCTCCACTTT. This encodes CASSEQGNSPLHF.